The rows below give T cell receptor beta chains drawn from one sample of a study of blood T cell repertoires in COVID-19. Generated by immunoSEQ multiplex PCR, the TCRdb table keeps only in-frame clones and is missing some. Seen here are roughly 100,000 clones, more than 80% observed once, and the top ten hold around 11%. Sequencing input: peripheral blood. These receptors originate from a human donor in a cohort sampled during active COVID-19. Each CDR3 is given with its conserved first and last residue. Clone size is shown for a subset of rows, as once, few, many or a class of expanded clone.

CDR3: CASTTGRPRNYGYTF; V: TRBV6-5; size: -
CDR3: CASSPRTVNEQFF; V: TRBV7-9; size: -
CDR3: CASSLVQGNYGYTF; V: TRBV7-9; size: -
CDR3: CASSFQGPYEQYF; V: TRBV28; size: -
CDR3: CASSLEGLTGYTF; V: TRBV5-1; size: -
CDR3: CASSVGPTGGSYEQYF; V: TRBV9; size: -
CDR3: CASSFGTDLSGQFF; V: TRBV7-2; size: -
CDR3: CASSRGQQETQYF; V: TRBV12-3/TRBV12-4; size: -
CDR3: CASGGRGGFTGELFF; V: TRBV19; size: -
CDR3: CASSGGQTTNEKLFF; V: TRBV5-1; size: once
CDR3: CASSLAQQETQYF; V: TRBV7-9; size: -
CDR3: CSASLVRTGYWYEQYF; V: TRBV20-1; size: -
CDR3: CASSPSGDEQYF; V: TRBV5-6; size: -
CDR3: CASSQERTGVPSGNTIYF; V: TRBV4-2; size: -
CDR3: CASSTPRQENTEAFF; V: TRBV5-4; size: -
CDR3: CASSADPTGGYTF; V: TRBV5-4; size: -
CDR3: CASRRQGSGNTIYF; V: TRBV19; size: -
CDR3: CASSTQGQTEAFF; V: TRBV19; size: -
CDR3: CASSPRALAAQETQYF; V: TRBV5-1; size: few
CDR3: CASSPMGHTDTQYF; V: TRBV18; size: -
CDR3: CASSREGYEQYF; V: TRBV27; size: -
CDR3: CASSLREGQGTQYF; V: TRBV5-6; size: -
CDR3: CASSAPGGQPQHF; V: TRBV6-5; size: -
CDR3: CASSANGLAGQETQYF; V: TRBV7-7; size: once
CDR3: CASRLAGTASTDTQYF; V: TRBV27; size: few
CDR3: CASSLYGRGSHTEAFF; V: TRBV11-3; size: -
CDR3: CASSLDSRRHRGPETQYF; V: TRBV11-3; size: -
CDR3: CAISESGRQGYTGYTF; V: TRBV10-3; size: -
CDR3: CASGGEHTGELFF; V: TRBV2; size: -
CDR3: CASSPGQVGLAAEAFF; V: TRBV7-3; size: -
CDR3: CASSPQQGIVGEAFF; V: TRBV4-1; size: -
CDR3: CASSLFGTSGANVLTF; V: TRBV7-2; size: -
CDR3: CASSLGQNTGELFF; V: TRBV7-9; size: few
CDR3: CASSERDRGIYSNQPQHF; V: TRBV2; size: few
CDR3: CASSLLQSTNTGELFF; V: TRBV11-3; size: few
CDR3: CASSPGTGSTGELFF; V: TRBV5-4; size: -